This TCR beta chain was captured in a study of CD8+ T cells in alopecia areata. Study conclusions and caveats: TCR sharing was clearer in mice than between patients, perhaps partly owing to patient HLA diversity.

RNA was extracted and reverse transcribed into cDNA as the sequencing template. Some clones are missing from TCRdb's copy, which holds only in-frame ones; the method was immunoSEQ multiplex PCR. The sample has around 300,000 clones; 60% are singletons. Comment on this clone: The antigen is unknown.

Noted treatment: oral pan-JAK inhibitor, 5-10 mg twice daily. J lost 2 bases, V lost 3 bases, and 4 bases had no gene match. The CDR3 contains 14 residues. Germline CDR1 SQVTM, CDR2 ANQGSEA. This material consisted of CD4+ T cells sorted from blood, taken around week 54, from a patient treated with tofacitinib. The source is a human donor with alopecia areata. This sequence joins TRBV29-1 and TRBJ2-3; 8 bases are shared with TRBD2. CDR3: CSVDRGGPTDTQYF. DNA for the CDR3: TGCAGCGTTGATCGGGGGGGGCCCACAGATACGCAGTATTTT.